These T cell receptor beta chains were read from a single sample in a study of blood T cell repertoires in COVID-19. The protocol was immunoSEQ multiplex PCR, while the TCRdb copy is restricted to in-frame clones and leaves out a portion. The repertoire holds about 90,000 clones, with 75% to 90% as singletons. Sequencing used peripheral blood. These receptors were collected from an elderly man with active or convalescent COVID-19. Both conserved end residues are part of each CDR3. The D gene is left open where the match is weak. The size entry is marked missing in some rows and otherwise reads once, few, many or a size class.

V	D	size	J	DNA	CDR3
TRBV19	NA	few	TRBJ2-1	TGTGCCAGTAGTATTTTGCAGGGCAATGAGCAGTTCTTC	CASSILQGNEQFF
TRBV13	TRBD2	NA	TRBJ2-3	TGTGCCAGCAGCTTAGGGGGTGGCAGCGGGGCAGATACGCAGTATTTT	CASSLGGGSGADTQYF
TRBV7-9	NA	NA	TRBJ2-1	TGTGCCAGCAGCTTAGCGTTCGGACACCTTAAGGGGAACCAGCAGTTCTTC	CASSLAFGHLKGNQQFF
TRBV12-3/TRBV12-4	NA	NA	TRBJ2-2	TGTGCCAGCAGTGGTACAGGGTCCGGGGAGCTGTTTTTT	CASSGTGSGELFF
TRBV9	TRBD2	NA	TRBJ2-3	TGTGCCAGCAGTGCCCAAGCGGGAGTACAAGATACGCAGTATTTT	CASSAQAGVQDTQYF
TRBV10-3	NA	NA	TRBJ2-7	TGTGCCATCAGTTCCGGGACACGCGGCTCCTCCTACGAGCAGTACTTC	CAISSGTRGSSYEQYF
TRBV12-5	TRBD2	NA	TRBJ2-5	TGTGCTAGTGGCCCCGGGGTTGGCGGGAGAGAAGAGACCCAGTACTTC	CASGPGVGGREETQYF
TRBV24-1	TRBD1	once	TRBJ1-1	TGTGCCACCAGTGATTCGACAGGGAGCACTGAAGCTTTCTTT	CATSDSTGSTEAFF
TRBV15	NA	NA	TRBJ1-5	TGTGCCACCAGCAGGGACTTTTACAGGGGCAATCAGCCCCAGCATTTT	CATSRDFYRGNQPQHF
TRBV5-5	TRBD1	NA	TRBJ2-7	TGTGCCAGCAGCGTGGACAGGGGGATCTACGAGCAGTACTTC	CASSVDRGIYEQYF
TRBV7-3	NA	NA	TRBJ1-1	TGTGCCAGCAGCTTAAGAGGAGGCGGCAACACTGAAGCTTTCTTT	CASSLRGGGNTEAFF
TRBV4-2	TRBD1	NA	TRBJ1-1	TGTGCCAGCAGCCAACCGACAGGGGCAAACACTGAAGCTTTCTTT	CASSQPTGANTEAFF
TRBV1	NA	NA	TRBJ1-1	TGCACCAGCAGCCAAGATCTTCCGGGGGGCACTGAAGCTTTCTTT	CTSSQDLPGGTEAFF
TRBV5-1	TRBD1	NA	TRBJ1-5	TGCGCCAGAGAAGGGCGGGACAGAATTATATATAGCAATCAGCCCCAGCATTTT	CAREGRDRIIYSNQPQHF
TRBV18	TRBD1	NA	TRBJ1-4	TGTGCCAGCTCACCGGGGGACAGCGATAATGAAAAACTGTTTTTT	CASSPGDSDNEKLFF
TRBV19	NA	NA	TRBJ1-1	TGTGCCAGTAGTATTCTTGGACACAACACTGAAGCTTTCTTT	CASSILGHNTEAFF
TRBV7-2	TRBD2	NA	TRBJ2-7	TGTGCCAGCAGCTTAAATGCGGGAGCGGCCTACGAGCAGTACTTC	CASSLNAGAAYEQYF
TRBV27	TRBD1	NA	TRBJ1-5	TGTGCCAGCAGTCAGGACAGGGGGGATCAGCCCCAGCATTTT	CASSQDRGDQPQHF
TRBV27	NA	once	TRBJ2-1	TGTGCCAGCACCCCCGGCAGGGACAATGAGCAGTTCTTC	CASTPGRDNEQFF
TRBV7-2	TRBD2	NA	TRBJ2-7	TGTGCCAGCAGCCGCGTTGCTAGCGGGATGCTTTCCTACGAGCAGTACTTC	CASSRVASGMLSYEQYF
TRBV7-2	NA	NA	TRBJ1-1	TGTGCCAGCAGCTTAGGGGCGGGAGGAGGGACTGAAGCTTTCTTT	CASSLGAGGGTEAFF
TRBV18	NA	NA	TRBJ1-2	TGTGCCAGCTCACCCGACATAACCTACGGCTACACCTTC	CASSPDITYGYTF
TRBV15	NA	NA	TRBJ1-3	TGTGCCACCAGCCTAGTCGTGAGAAACACCATATATTTT	CATSLVVRNTIYF
TRBV27	NA	NA	TRBJ2-5	TGTGCCAGCATGGAGTCCTACTCTCAAGAGACCCAGTACTTC	CASMESYSQETQYF
TRBV7-2	NA	NA	TRBJ2-5	TGTGCCAGCAGTAGGAGCAGGGCAGGGCAAGAGACCCAGTACTTC	CASSRSRAGQETQYF
TRBV7-9	NA	NA	TRBJ1-5	TGTGCCAGCAGCCTAGACACTCAGCCCCAGCATTTT	CASSLDTQPQHF
TRBV5-6	NA	NA	TRBJ1-2	TGTGCCAGCAGCCCAGACAGTAACTATGGCTACACCTTC	CASSPDSNYGYTF
TRBV30	TRBD1	NA	TRBJ1-2	TGTGCCTGGGGACGACAGGGCGGCTACACCTTC	CAWGRQGGYTF
TRBV19	NA	NA	TRBJ2-1	TGTGCCAGTAGAGACCGACTGGGGGCAGGTCGTAATGAGCAGTTCTTC	CASRDRLGAGRNEQFF
TRBV5-5	TRBD2	NA	TRBJ2-3	TGTGCCAGCAGCTGGACTAGCGGGAGGGCAGATACGCAGTATTTT	CASSWTSGRADTQYF
TRBV2	TRBD2	NA	TRBJ2-3	TGTGCCAGCAGTGGACGGCCGGGACTAGAGGATTCAGATACGCAGTATTTT	CASSGRPGLEDSDTQYF
TRBV7-2	TRBD1	NA	TRBJ1-2	TGTGCCAGCAGCTTAGGAGAAGGGGGCCCGGGCTATGGCTACACCTTC	CASSLGEGGPGYGYTF
TRBV7-8	TRBD2	NA	TRBJ2-7	TGTGCCAGCAGCTTTACTAGCGGGCACTCCTACGAGCAGTACTTC	CASSFTSGHSYEQYF